Listed below are T cell receptor beta chains from one sample, sequenced in a study of blood T cell repertoires in COVID-19. The assay was immunoSEQ multiplex PCR, and TCRdb's table has in-frame clones only and misses some. The repertoire has 350,000 to 450,000 clones, roughly 90% of them found once; the top ten carry roughly 1.2%. Specimen: peripheral blood. Receptors were obtained from a man aged 40-50 years with acute or convalescent COVID-19. Both conserved end residues are part of each CDR3. The order of the fields is D gene, J gene, V gene, clone size, CDR3 DNA, CDR3 protein. D genes are given only for firm matches. The size of a clone is reported for some rows only, either as once, few or many, or as a class for expanded clones.

>TRBD1|TRBJ2-2|TRBV19|NA
TGTGCCAGTGGGACGCCGGGACAGGGGGTTGCCGGGGAGCTGTTTTTT
CASGTPGQGVAGELFF
>NA|TRBJ2-7|TRBV14|NA
TGTGCCAGCAGCCTCGAGTCGGGGGACGAGCAGTACTTC
CASSLESGDEQYF
>NA|TRBJ1-1|TRBV18|NA
TGTGCCAGCTCTAACTCACAGGGGAACACTGAAGCTTTCTTT
CASSNSQGNTEAFF
>TRBD2|TRBJ2-2|TRBV9|NA
TGTGCCAGCAGCGGCCGGACTAGCGAGAACACCGGGGAGCTGTTTTTT
CASSGRTSENTGELFF
>NA|TRBJ1-4|TRBV9|NA
TGTGCCAGCAGCAACCGGGACACCCAAAAACTGTTTTTT
CASSNRDTQKLFF
>NA|TRBJ2-7|TRBV3-1/TRBV3-2|NA
TGTGCCAGCAGCCAAGAGGCAGTCCCCTACGAGCAGTACTTC
CASSQEAVPYEQYF
>TRBD1|TRBJ1-4|TRBV2|NA
TGTGCCAGCAGTGACACACAGGGGACAGGGAAACTGTTTTTT
CASSDTQGTGKLFF
>NA|TRBJ1-6|TRBV7-9|NA
TGTGCCAGCAGTGATACCCCGGGGGGCTCAAATAATTCACCCCTCCACTTT
CASSDTPGGSNNSPLHF
>NA|TRBJ1-2|TRBV3-1/TRBV3-2|NA
TGTGCCAGCAGCCAAGAAACCAAGGCGGATCTACTTTACTATGGCTACACCTTC
CASSQETKADLLYYGYTF
>NA|TRBJ2-3|TRBV12-5|once
TGTGCTAGTTCGGCCCGAATACGACACACAGATACGCAGTATTTT
CASSARIRHTDTQYF
>TRBD1|TRBJ1-2|TRBV9|NA
TGTGCCAGCAGCGTCCCGGGGACAGGGATTAACTATGGCTACACCTTC
CASSVPGTGINYGYTF
>TRBD2|TRBJ2-7|TRBV5-1|NA
TGCGCCAGCATGGTACTTTTGGCGGGAGGAAGCTACGAGCAGTACTTC
CASMVLLAGGSYEQYF
>TRBD1|TRBJ1-1|TRBV7-9|NA
TGTGCCAGCAGATCAAAACGAACAGGGGTTACTGAAGCTTTCTTT
CASRSKRTGVTEAFF
>TRBD1|TRBJ1-1|TRBV10-1|NA
TGCGCCAGCAGTGACGGGCTAAGAGGGGGCATCACTGAAGCTTTCTTT
CASSDGLRGGITEAFF
>NA|TRBJ2-7|TRBV27|NA
TGTGCCAGCCCTCTCTTCAAAGGGCAGGGGGGATACGAGCAGTACTTC
CASPLFKGQGGYEQYF
>TRBD1|TRBJ1-5|TRBV5-6|NA
TGTGCCAGCAGCCGAGATTCCGGGACAGTTAGCAATCAGCCCCAGCATTTT
CASSRDSGTVSNQPQHF
>TRBD1|TRBJ2-7|TRBV5-4|NA
TGTGCCAGCAGCACTGCCCGTTCTGACAGGGGGCGCCCCTACGAGCAGTACTTC
CASSTARSDRGRPYEQYF
>TRBD1|TRBJ2-5|TRBV7-7|few
TGTGCTAGCAGCTTTTCTAGCCCAGGGGGAGAAGAGACCCAGTACTTC
CASSFSSPGGEETQYF
>NA|TRBJ1-4|TRBV7-6|NA
TGTGCCAGCAGCTTAGAGAGAGCAACTAATGAAAAACTGTTTTTT
CASSLERATNEKLFF
>NA|TRBJ2-1|TRBV5-1|NA
TGCGCCAGCAGCCGGGGACTCGACAATGAGCAGTTCTTC
CASSRGLDNEQFF
>NA|TRBJ1-3|TRBV11-3|NA
TGTGCCACGCCAGAGCAAAGGGGGTCATCAACTGGAAACACCATATATTTT
CATPEQRGSSTGNTIYF
>NA|TRBJ1-3|TRBV30|few
TGTGCCTGGAGTGTGTCCCGTGGAAACACCATATATTTT
CAWSVSRGNTIYF
>TRBD1|TRBJ1-2|TRBV5-1|NA
TGCGCCAGCAGCTTGGCCGCCAGGGGGCGGGATGGCTACACCTTC
CASSLAARGRDGYTF
>TRBD2|TRBJ2-1|TRBV7-8|NA
TGTGCCAGCAGCTTAGCGCGCGGGGGACGTATCAATGAGCAGTTCTTC
CASSLARGGRINEQFF
>NA|TRBJ2-2|TRBV28|NA
TGTGCCAGCAGCCGAATTCAAACACCTGGGGAGCTGTTTTTT
CASSRIQTPGELFF
>TRBD1|TRBJ1-5|TRBV27|NA
TGTGCCAGCAGTTCGGGACAGGGGCTTCAGCCCCAGCATTTT
CASSSGQGLQPQHF
>TRBD1|TRBJ2-7|TRBV20-1|NA
TGCAGTGTCAACAGGGGCGGCGAGCAGTACTTC
CSVNRGGEQYF
>NA|TRBJ2-5|TRBV2|NA
TGTGCCAGCAGTGAATACCAGTACCAAGAGACCCAGTACTTC
CASSEYQYQETQYF
>NA|TRBJ1-2|TRBV28|NA
TGTGCCAGCAGTTTCATATCCAGGGGCTATGGCTACACCTTC
CASSFISRGYGYTF
>TRBD1|TRBJ1-1|TRBV7-3|NA
TGTGCCAGCAGCGCCTCCGGGACAGGGGTAGAAGCTTTCTTT
CASSASGTGVEAFF
>NA|TRBJ2-2|TRBV28|NA
TGTGCCAGCATCTTTTCCGGGACGAACACCGGGGAGCTGTTTTTT
CASIFSGTNTGELFF
>NA|TRBJ1-3|TRBV2|NA
TGTGCCAGCAGGAGATCAGGGGAGAGCTCTGGAAACACCATATATTTT
CASRRSGESSGNTIYF
>NA|TRBJ2-2|TRBV30|once
TGTGCCTGTTTATTTCGCAGGGGGGAGCTGTTTTTT
CACLFRRGELFF
>NA|TRBJ1-6|TRBV3-1/TRBV3-2|NA
TGTGCCAGCAGCCATGCCGGAGGTCGTTCACCCCTCCACTTT
CASSHAGGRSPLHF
>TRBD1|TRBJ2-2|TRBV2|NA
TGTGCCAGCTCATCTGAGACAGGGGGCAACACCGGGGAGCTGTTTTTT
CASSSETGGNTGELFF
>NA|TRBJ1-2|TRBV14|NA
TGTGCCAGCAGCCAAGGTCCAGAATGGTCCTTCTATGGCTACACCTTC
CASSQGPEWSFYGYTF
>NA|TRBJ2-2|TRBV7-3|few
TGTGCCAGCAGCTTAAGCCCCGCTAGCGCGTACACCGGGGAGCTGTTTTTT
CASSLSPASAYTGELFF
>TRBD1|TRBJ2-4|TRBV27|NA
TGTGCCAGCAGTTTAAACGGGGGACAGGTGGGGATTCAGTACTTC
CASSLNGGQVGIQYF
>NA|TRBJ1-3|TRBV6-4|NA
TGTGCCAGCAGTACAAGTCCCGACGGGGACTCTGGAAACACCATATATTTT
CASSTSPDGDSGNTIYF
>TRBD2|TRBJ2-1|TRBV9|NA
TGTGCCAGCAGCCCCAGTAGAGCGGGAGCATACAATGAGCAGTTCTTC
CASSPSRAGAYNEQFF
>TRBD1|TRBJ1-3|TRBV11-2|NA
TGTGCCAGCAGCTTCGACAGGGAGGCTGGAAACACCATATATTTT
CASSFDREAGNTIYF
>NA|TRBJ2-1|TRBV19|NA
TGTGCCAGTCTCGCGGGAAGCTCCTACAATGAGCAGTTCTTC
CASLAGSSYNEQFF
>TRBD2|TRBJ2-7|TRBV19|NA
TGTGCCAGTAGTACCCAAACTAGCGGGTACGAGCAGTACTTC
CASSTQTSGYEQYF
>TRBD1|TRBJ2-3|TRBV18|NA
TGTGCCAGCTCACCCACAGGGGGCAGAGCAGATACGCAGTATTTT
CASSPTGGRADTQYF
>NA|TRBJ1-1|TRBV19|NA
TGTGCCAGTAGTCCGAGGCGGGACGGGGGCACTGAAGCTTTCTTT
CASSPRRDGGTEAFF
>TRBD2|TRBJ2-1|TRBV3-1/TRBV3-2|once
TGTGCCAGCAGCCAAGATCGCGGGAGAGTAGGCGAGCAGTTCTTC
CASSQDRGRVGEQFF
>NA|TRBJ1-2|TRBV12-5|NA
TGTGCCGTAGGGGTTGGCTACACCTTC
CAVGVGYTF
>NA|TRBJ1-1|TRBV5-4|NA
TGTGCCAGCAGCTTGAGGGGGAACACTGAAGCTTTCTTT
CASSLRGNTEAFF
>NA|TRBJ2-1|TRBV18|NA
TGTGCCAGCTCGCTCACACAGGGACGTGGTGAGCAGTTCTTC
CASSLTQGRGEQFF
>NA|TRBJ1-5|TRBV28|few
TGTGCCAGCAGTGGCCGCGGGTTAGGCAATCAGCCCCAGCATTTT
CASSGRGLGNQPQHF
>TRBD1|TRBJ1-6|TRBV7-2|NA
TGTGCCAGCAGCTGGACAGGGGGAAATTCACCCCTCCACTTT
CASSWTGGNSPLHF
>NA|TRBJ1-1|TRBV20-1|NA
TGCAGTGCTAGCACGCCCGGTTGGGCTTTCTTT
CSASTPGWAFF